The subject of this entry is one T cell receptor (beta chain). The data stem from a study of PD-L1 blockade in urothelial cancer. The method was immunoSEQ multiplex PCR; TCRdb's version includes in-frame clones alone and lacks a portion of them. The data hold nearly 35,000 clones, with over 75% observed a single time. CDR1 is SGHTA, CDR2 FQGTGA, per germline. The CDR3 is 14 residues long. After removal of 7 bases from V and 4 bases from J, the junction contained 5 bases not matched to a gene. Specified time point: pretreatment peripheral blood. The J gene is TRBJ2-2, the V gene TRBV7-3; TRBD2 matches 8 bases. This specimen consisted of PBMCs, obtained around atezolizumab (anti-PD-L1) treatment. The sequence was collected from a man in his sixties with urothelial cancer. The CDR3 is CASKSGSGTGELFF. CDR3 sequence (DNA): TGTGCCAGCAAGAGCGGGAGTGGCACCGGGGAGCTGTTTTTT.